Described below is a single T cell receptor beta chain sequence and its context. Its cognate antigen has yet to be identified. No base quality information exists; no much larger clone differs at one position. The immunoSEQ Assay, a bias-controlled multiplex PCR, was used to amplify TCRbeta CDR3 regions from genomic DNA. The published analysis was carried out like this. Nucleated cell counts per sample were estimated from amplification of reference gene primers within the assay. To quantify the absolute abundance of each unique TCRbeta CDR3 rearrangement, sequence reads were collapsed and filtered. For each sample, productive Simpson clonality was calculated by taking the square root of Simpson's diversity index across productive rearrangements. Sourced from immuneACCESS, this table was stored by TCRdb with only in-frame sequences that have V and J called. A share of the clones is absent; for the studies checked, an unresolved V gene accounts for under half, and the remainder has no known explanation. V and J calls and clone size are given by that table; D and trimming were obtained from the DNA. The sample contains roughly 140,000 clones, about four fifths of them found a single time. The ten largest clones add up to more than 3% of the sample.

The entry originates in a study of blood T cell repertoires in COVID-19 (dated by TCRdb to about 2020). Background for the entire study: The collaborator samples originated in the United States, Italy and Spain and spanned the acute and convalescent phases of COVID-19. A freely available public database, intended as a resource for researchers studying the immune response to SARS-CoV-2, is where the repertoires were released. The samples were drawn from two sources: the first 160 participants of the ongoing ImmuneRACE study, and over 950 subjects contributed by 6 global collaborators. The material from the prospective study consisted of cDNA or gDNA derived from T cells, B-cell-depleted T cells, or PBMCs. A de-identified subject ID, COVID-19 status, age in years and sex were almost always included in the sample metadata. The dataset comprised deeply sampled blood TCRbeta repertoires from subjects exposed to, actively infected with, or recovered from COVID-19. Where available, HLA class I and class II types were obtained from metadata supplied by the sample provider rather than from assay-based typing.

The CDR3 numbers 13 residues from cysteine through phenylalanine. The entry retains the CDR3 DNA only, 39 bases that are in frame from base 1. The collaborating institutions used their own protocols to collect whole blood in K2EDTA tubes. For TCRbeta analysis, collaborators shipped samples as frozen whole blood, isolated PBMCs, or DNA extracted from either of those sample types. The research as a whole found: The amount of clinical and demographic metadata varied by source and participant and was provided uncurated.

The sequence was collected from a woman of 80 years or more with acute or convalescent COVID-19. The sequencing sample was made of peripheral blood. The sequence joins TRBV21-1 to TRBJ2-1; TRBD2, the D gene given by the table, was not confirmed from the DNA. TRBV21-1 is tagged as a pseudogene. The CDR3 here reads CAKEWRGNNEQFF. The nucleotide sequence reads TGTGCCAAGGAGTGGCGGGGTAACAATGAGCAGTTCTTC.